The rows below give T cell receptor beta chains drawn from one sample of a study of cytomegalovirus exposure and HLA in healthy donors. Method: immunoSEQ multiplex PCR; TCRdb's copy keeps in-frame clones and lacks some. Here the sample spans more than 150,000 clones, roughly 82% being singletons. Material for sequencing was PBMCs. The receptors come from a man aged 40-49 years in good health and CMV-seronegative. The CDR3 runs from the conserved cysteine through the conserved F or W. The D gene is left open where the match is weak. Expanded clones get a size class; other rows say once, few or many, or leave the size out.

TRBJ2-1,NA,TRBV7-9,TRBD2,CASSSTSGRGLGYNEQFF,TGTGCCAGCAGCTCTACTAGCGGGAGGGGTCTGGGATACAATGAGCAGTTCTTC
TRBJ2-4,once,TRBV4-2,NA,CASSPGRRLAKNIQYF,TGTGCCAGCAGCCCAGGCAGGAGGCTAGCCAAAAACATTCAGTACTTC
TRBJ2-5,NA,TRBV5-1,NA,CASSLVGRETQYF,TGCGCCAGCAGCTTGGTGGGGAGGGAGACCCAGTACTTC
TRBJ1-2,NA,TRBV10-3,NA,CAISVSPEDGYTF,TGTGCCATCAGTGTATCGCCCGAGGATGGCTACACCTTC
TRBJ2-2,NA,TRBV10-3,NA,CAISESHGGELFF,TGTGCCATCAGTGAGTCCCACGGTGGGGAGCTGTTTTTT
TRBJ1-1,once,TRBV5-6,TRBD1,CASRVRGQNTEAFF,TGTGCCAGCAGAGTCAGGGGGCAGAACACTGAAGCTTTCTTT
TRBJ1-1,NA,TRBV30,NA,CAGWTEILNTEAFF,TGTGCCGGGTGGACAGAAATATTGAACACTGAAGCTTTCTTT
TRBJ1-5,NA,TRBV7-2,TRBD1,CASSFNRGQPQHF,TGTGCCAGCAGCTTTAACAGGGGGCAGCCCCAGCATTTT
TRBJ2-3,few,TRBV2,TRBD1,CACTGTGNTDTQYF,TGTGCCTGCACCGGGACAGGAAACACAGATACGCAGTATTTT
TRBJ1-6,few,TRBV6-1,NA,CASNLDRSHSPLHF,TGTGCCAGCAATCTTGACAGGAGTCATTCACCCCTCCACTTT
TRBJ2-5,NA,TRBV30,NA,CAWRREEAQYF,TGTGCCTGGAGGCGAGAGGAAGCCCAGTACTTC
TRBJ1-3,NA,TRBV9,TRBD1,CASSAVDRGPSGNTIYF,TGTGCCAGCAGCGCCGTCGACAGGGGCCCCTCTGGAAACACCATATATTTT
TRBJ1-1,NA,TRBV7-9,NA,CASSLGGLGNTEAFF,TGTGCCAGCAGCTTAGGGGGGCTGGGGAACACTGAAGCTTTCTTT
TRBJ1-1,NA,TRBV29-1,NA,CSVPGGAGFHTEAFF,TGCAGCGTCCCGGGTGGGGCAGGGTTTCACACTGAAGCTTTCTTT
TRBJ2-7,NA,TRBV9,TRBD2,CASSEGTSETYEQYF,TGTGCCAGCAGCGAAGGGACTAGCGAAACCTACGAGCAGTACTTC
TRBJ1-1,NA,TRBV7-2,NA,CASSSRTGSGGTEAFF,TGTGCCAGCAGCTCCCGGACGGGGTCGGGAGGCACTGAAGCTTTCTTT
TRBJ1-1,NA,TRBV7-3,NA,CASSSLRGTEAFF,TGTGCCAGCAGTTCGTTGAGGGGGACTGAAGCTTTCTTT
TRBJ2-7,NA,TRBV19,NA,CASSMQGTYEQYF,TGTGCCAGTAGTATGCAGGGTACCTACGAGCAGTACTTC
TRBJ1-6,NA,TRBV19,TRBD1,CASSIVRTGRASPLHF,TGTGCCAGTAGTATAGTCCGGACAGGGAGAGCTTCACCCCTCCACTTT
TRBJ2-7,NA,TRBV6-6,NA,CASSQTGRSYEQYF,TGTGCCAGCAGTCAAACAGGGAGATCCTACGAGCAGTACTTC
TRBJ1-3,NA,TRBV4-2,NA,CASSQDRGSSGNTIYF,TGTGCCAGCAGCCAAGATCGGGGAAGCTCTGGAAACACCATATATTTT
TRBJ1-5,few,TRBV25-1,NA,CASSEQRDNQPQHF,TGTGCCAGCAGTGAACAACGGGACAATCAGCCCCAGCATTTT
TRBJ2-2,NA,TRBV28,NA,CASSFRLAQNSNTGELFF,TGTGCCAGCAGTTTCAGGCTAGCGCAAAATTCGAACACCGGGGAGCTGTTTTTT
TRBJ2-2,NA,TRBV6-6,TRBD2,CASSYVAGGNTGELFF,TGTGCCAGCAGTTACGTAGCGGGGGGGAACACCGGGGAGCTGTTTTTT
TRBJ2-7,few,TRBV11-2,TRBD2,CATKGLAGGAGVYEQYF,TGTGCCACCAAGGGACTAGCGGGAGGGGCCGGAGTCTACGAGCAGTACTTC
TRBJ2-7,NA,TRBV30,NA,CAWSVYSEQYF,TGTGCCTGGAGTGTATATTCGGAGCAGTACTTC
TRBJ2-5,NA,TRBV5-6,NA,CASSANYQETQYF,TGTGCCAGCAGCGCAAACTACCAAGAGACCCAGTACTTC
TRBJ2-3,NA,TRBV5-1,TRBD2,CASSLSSGGVTDTQYF,TGCGCCAGCAGCTTGAGTAGCGGGGGGGTCACAGATACGCAGTATTTT
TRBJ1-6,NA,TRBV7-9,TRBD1,CSSSGFPETGPNSPLHF,TGTTCCAGCAGCGGCTTCCCGGAGACAGGGCCCAATTCACCCCTCCACTTT
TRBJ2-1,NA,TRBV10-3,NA,CAISERGGEGEQFF,TGTGCCATCAGTGAGAGGGGGGGGGAGGGTGAGCAGTTCTTC
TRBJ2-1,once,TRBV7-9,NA,CASSLVRVNEQFF,TGTGCCAGCAGCTTAGTCCGGGTTAATGAGCAGTTCTTC
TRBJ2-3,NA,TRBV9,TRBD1,CASSVGAGGLQYF,TGTGCCAGCAGCGTTGGGGCAGGGGGTTTGCAGTATTTT
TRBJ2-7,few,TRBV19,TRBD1,CASSMGQGYSYEQYF,TGTGCCAGTAGTATGGGACAGGGGTACTCCTACGAGCAGTACTTC